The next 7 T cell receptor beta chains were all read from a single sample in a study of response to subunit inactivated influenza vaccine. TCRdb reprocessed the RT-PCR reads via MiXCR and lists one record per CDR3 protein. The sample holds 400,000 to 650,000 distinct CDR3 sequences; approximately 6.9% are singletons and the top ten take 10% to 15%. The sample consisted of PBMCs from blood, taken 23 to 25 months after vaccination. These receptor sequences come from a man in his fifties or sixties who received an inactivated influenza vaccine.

The CDR3 sequence is CASSLERATYNEQFF. CDR3 DNA: TGCGCCAGCAGCCTTGAGCGGGCAACCTACAATGAGCAGTTCTTC. This chain joins TRBV4-3 and TRBJ2-1, with a weak D call TRBD2 (6 bases). The CDR3 runs 15 residues. CDR1 and CDR2 from the germline V gene are LGHNA and YSLEER. V was pared by 4 bases and J by 2 bases, with 12 bases between.

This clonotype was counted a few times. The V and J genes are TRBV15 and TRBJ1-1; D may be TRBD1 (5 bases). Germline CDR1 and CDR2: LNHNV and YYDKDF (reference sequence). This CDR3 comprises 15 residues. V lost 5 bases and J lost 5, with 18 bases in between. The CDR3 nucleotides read TGTGCCACCAGCCCCTCGGGGGGGTCGAGTACTGAAGCTTTCTTT. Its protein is CATSPSGGSSTEAFF.

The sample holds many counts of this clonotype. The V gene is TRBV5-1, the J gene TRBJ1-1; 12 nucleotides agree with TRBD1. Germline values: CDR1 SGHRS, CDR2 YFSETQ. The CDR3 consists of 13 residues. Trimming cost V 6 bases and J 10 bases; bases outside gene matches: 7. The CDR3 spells CASTDGTGGIAFF. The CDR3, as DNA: TGCGCCAGCACCGACGGGACAGGGGGCATAGCTTTCTTT.

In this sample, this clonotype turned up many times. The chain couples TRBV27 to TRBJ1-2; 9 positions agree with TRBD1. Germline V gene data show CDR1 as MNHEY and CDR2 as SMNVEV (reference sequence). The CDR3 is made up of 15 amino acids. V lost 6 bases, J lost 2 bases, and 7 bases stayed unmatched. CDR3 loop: CASRFTGQGNYGYTF. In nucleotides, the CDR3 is TGTGCCAGCAGATTCACGGGACAGGGAAACTATGGCTACACCTTC.

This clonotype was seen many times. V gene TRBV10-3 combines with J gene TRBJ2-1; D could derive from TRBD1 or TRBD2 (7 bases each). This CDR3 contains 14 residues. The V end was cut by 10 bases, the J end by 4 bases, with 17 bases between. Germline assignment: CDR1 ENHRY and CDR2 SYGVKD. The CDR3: CANGGGQQYNEQFF. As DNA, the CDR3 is TGTGCCAACGGCGGGGGACAGCAATACAATGAGCAGTTCTTC.

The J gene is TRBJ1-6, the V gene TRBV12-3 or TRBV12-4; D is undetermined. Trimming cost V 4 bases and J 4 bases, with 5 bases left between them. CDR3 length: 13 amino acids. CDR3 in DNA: TGTGCCAGCAGTTCGGTTTATAATTCACCCCTCCACTTT. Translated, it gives CASSSVYNSPLHF.

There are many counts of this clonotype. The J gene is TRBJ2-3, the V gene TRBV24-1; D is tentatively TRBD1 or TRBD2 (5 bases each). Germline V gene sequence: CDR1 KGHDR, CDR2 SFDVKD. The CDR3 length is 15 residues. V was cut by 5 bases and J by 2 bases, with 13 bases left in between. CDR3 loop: CATSAPTGLTDTQYF. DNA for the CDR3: TGTGCCACCAGTGCACCCACGGGGCTCACAGATACGCAGTATTTT.